Following are 8 T cell receptor beta chains from one sample sequenced in a study of post-analysis software for immune sequencing data. Study-wide results and caveats: Comparison of patients with controls showed four or five TRBV segments more frequent in patients, TRBV5-6, TRBV5-1 and TRBV20-1 among them.

Their recognized antigens are unknown. Unique molecular identifiers featured in each of the TCR beta cDNA libraries. TCRdb reprocessed the PCR reads with MiXCR, giving one entry per CDR3 protein. The sample lists approximately 350,000 distinct CDR3 sequences, approximately 33% occurring once. The sequencing input was blood. These receptors all stem from a girl between 10 and 17 years old with multiple sclerosis.

V usage is TRBV7-8 and J usage is TRBJ1-1; a possible D gene is TRBD1 (6 bases). CDR3 length equals 17 residues. Trimming removed 1 base at V and 4 bases at J, with 19 bases between. Germline CDR1 is SGHVS and CDR2 is FQNEAQ. The CDR3 reads CASSLVGRGPSGTEAFF. CDR3 sequence (DNA): TGTGCCAGCAGCTTAGTAGGCAGGGGACCTTCGGGCACTGAAGCTTTCTTT. The whole variable domain, remainder taken from reference TRBV7-8 and TRBJ1-1, is GAGVSQSPRYKVAKRGQDVALRCDPISGHVSLFWYQQALGQGPEFLTYFQNEAQLDKSGLPSDRFFAERPEGSVSTLKIQRTQQEDSAVYLCASSLVGRGPSGTEAFFGQGTRLTVV.

The chain combines TRBV9 with TRBJ2-5, with TRBD2 identical over 11 bases. J was trimmed by 0 bases and V by 3 bases; bases with no gene match: 10. This CDR3 has 18 residues. Germline CDR1 reads SGDLS; CDR2 reads YYNGEE. The CDR3 protein is CASSAAASGGLNQETQYF. CDR3 in DNA: TGTGCCAGCAGCGCAGCGGCTAGCGGGGGGCTGAACCAAGAGACCCAGTACTTC.

This clonotype was observed a handful of times. This chain uses TRBV11-2 with TRBJ1-2; 8 bases map to TRBD1. Per germline, CDR1 SGHAT and CDR2 FQNNGV. This CDR3 contains 14 residues. V lost 2 bases, J lost 8 bases, and 7 bases stayed unmatched. The CDR3 sequence is CASSLPQGARGYTF. The CDR3, as DNA: TGTGCCAGCAGCTTACCCCAGGGGGCGCGAGGCTACACCTTC.

This rearrangement joins TRBV6-6 to TRBJ1-4; D gene unclear. Germline values: CDR1 MNHNY, CDR2 SVGAGI (reference sequence). The CDR3 has 16 amino acids. V gave up 0 bases and J gave up 8 bases, with 16 bases separating them. The CDR3 DNA reads as TGTGCCAGCAGTTACTCCTTAAGGAACCCCGGAGAAAAACTGTTTTTT. It is translated as CASSYSLRNPGEKLFF.

The genes are TRBV7-2 and TRBJ2-5; a possible D gene is TRBD2 (5 bases). The CDR3 is 14 residues long. The V gene's germline CDR1 is SGHTA and CDR2 FQGNSA. Trimming stripped 2 bases from V and 7 bases from J, with 14 bases between. As DNA, the CDR3 is TGTGCCAGCAGCTTATCTCCGGGGAGAGTGACCCAGTACTTC. Its protein is CASSLSPGRVTQYF.

The CDR3 region is CASSLGGLEQFF. The CDR3 DNA reads TGTGCCAGCAGCTTAGGAGGCCTAGAGCAGTTCTTC. The J gene is TRBJ2-1, the V gene TRBV11-2, with D unclear. From germline, CDR1 is SGHAT and CDR2 FQNNGV. The CDR3 is 12 amino acids. V lost 1 base and J lost 10, with 8 bases in between.

This clonotype has at least ten counts. The rearrangement uses TRBV5-1 and TRBJ2-5; 9 nucleotides agree with TRBD1. Germline-derived CDR1 and CDR2 are SGHRS and YFSETQ. The CDR3 is made up of 16 amino acids. V lost 3 bases and J lost 1; bases outside the gene matches: 7. The CDR3 DNA follows: TGCGCCAGCAGCTCGGTCGGGACAGGGATCCAAGAGACCCAGTACTTC. It specifies CASSSVGTGIQETQYF.

This chain joins TRBV6-1 and TRBJ2-7; TRBD1 might be the D (6 bases). The germline V gene has CDR1 MNHNS and CDR2 SASEGT. Trimming cost V 8 bases and J 0 bases, with 11 bases left between them. The CDR3 has 13 amino acids. CDR3 in amino acids: CASQGHFSYEQYF. As DNA, the CDR3 is TGTGCCAGCCAGGGACATTTCTCCTACGAGCAGTACTTC.